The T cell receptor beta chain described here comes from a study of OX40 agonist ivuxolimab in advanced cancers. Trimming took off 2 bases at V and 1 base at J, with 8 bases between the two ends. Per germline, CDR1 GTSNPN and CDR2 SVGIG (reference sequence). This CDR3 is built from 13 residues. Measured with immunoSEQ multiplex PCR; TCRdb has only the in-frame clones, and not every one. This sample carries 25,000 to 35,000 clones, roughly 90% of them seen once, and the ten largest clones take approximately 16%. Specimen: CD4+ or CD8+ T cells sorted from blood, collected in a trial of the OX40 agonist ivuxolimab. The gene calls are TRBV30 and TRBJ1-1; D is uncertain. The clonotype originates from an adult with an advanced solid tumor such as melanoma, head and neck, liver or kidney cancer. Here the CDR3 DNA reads TGTGCCTGGAGTTGGCAGCAGAACACTGAAGCTTTCTTT. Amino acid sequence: CAWSWQQNTEAFF.